Presented here are 23 T cell receptor beta chains from one specimen sequenced in a study of blood T cell repertoires in COVID-19. Produced via immunoSEQ multiplex PCR; TCRdb's table is partial and in-frame only. This table holds about 220,000 clones, roughly 75% found once. Material: peripheral blood. The source of these receptors is a woman aged 70 to 79 with acute or convalescent COVID-19.

The V and J genes are TRBV2 and TRBJ2-1; 10 bases line up with TRBD1. The germline V gene encodes CDR1 SNHLY and CDR2 FYNNEI. The CDR3 is made up of 14 amino acids. The ends lost 5 bases at V and 7 bases at J; junction bases unmatched: 5. This CDR3 reads CASSTDRGRNEQFF. The CDR3 DNA reads as TGTGCCAGCAGTACTGACAGGGGGCGGAATGAGCAGTTCTTC.

This sequence joins TRBV5-1 and TRBJ1-2, with D unclear. There are 14 residues in the CDR3. Trimming left V 0 bases short and J 2 bases short, with 8 bases between. CDR1 is SGHRS, CDR2 YFSETQ, per germline. The CDR3 region has the DNA TGCGCCAGCAGCTTGGGAGCGGGGAACTATGGCTACACCTTC. Encoded protein: CASSLGAGNYGYTF.

The chain joins TRBV3-1 (or the pseudogene TRBV3-2) to TRBJ1-1; no clear D. Trimming shortened V by 8 bases and J by 1 base, and 5 bases separated the two germline ends. The CDR3 runs 11 residues. CDR1 and CDR2 (germline): LGHDT, YNNKEL (reference sequence). As DNA, the CDR3 is TGTGCCAGCCACGGGAACACTGAAGCTTTCTTT. Protein product: CASHGNTEAFF.

This chain uses TRBV4-2 with TRBJ1-6; TRBD1 matches at 7 bases. V dropped 2 bases and J dropped 0; count of bases not matched to a gene: 4. The CDR3 covers 17 residues. Per the germline V gene, CDR1 is LGHNA and CDR2 is YNFKEQ. This CDR3 is CASSQPTGSSYNSPLHF. The CDR3 DNA is TGTGCCAGCAGCCAACCGACAGGGAGCTCCTATAATTCACCCCTCCACTTT.

The J gene is TRBJ2-3, the V gene TRBV9; the D gene is possibly TRBD2 (6 bases). V was cut by 3 bases and J by 2 bases, with 10 bases left in between. CDR3 length: 14 residues. CDR1 is SGDLS and CDR2 is YYNGEE in the germline V gene. CDR3 nucleotide sequence: TGTGCCAGCAGCGAGGGACTTCACACAGATACGCAGTATTTT. Its protein is CASSEGLHTDTQYF.

The rearrangement joins TRBV5-8 to TRBJ1-6, with D perhaps matching TRBD1 (6 bases). This CDR3 has 15 amino acids. Germline lookup yields CDR1 SGHTS and CDR2 YDEGEE. Trimming removed 0 bases at V and 14 bases at J, with 18 bases between. The CDR3 DNA reads as TGTGCCAGCAGCTTGGAAGGACAGCGGGGAGCGTCCCTCCACTTT. This encodes CASSLEGQRGASLHF.

The genes are TRBV7-2 and TRBJ2-1; 8 positions agree with TRBD2. The CDR3 is 14 residues long. The germline gives CDR1 SGHTA, CDR2 FQGNSA. Trimming took 4 bases from V and 7 from J; bases not matched to a gene: 6. The CDR3 sequence is CASSSTRGGNEQFF. In DNA form, the CDR3 reads TGTGCCAGCAGCTCCACTCGGGGGGGAAATGAGCAGTTCTTC.

This clone was seen a few times. The rearrangement uses TRBV13 and TRBJ1-3; 7 positions match TRBD1. The CDR3 totals 15 residues. Trimming removed 5 bases from V and 2 bases from J; junction bases left unmatched: 6. Looked up from germline, CDR1 is PRHDT and CDR2 is FYEKMQ (reference sequence). The CDR3 nucleotides are TGTGCCAGCAGCCGGGGGACAGCCACTGGAAACACCATATATTTT. The encoded protein is CASSRGTATGNTIYF.

The rearrangement joins TRBV30 to TRBJ2-2; maybe TRBD1 (6 bases). Germline CDR1 GTSNPN, CDR2 SVGIG (reference sequence). Trimming stripped 4 bases from V and 5 bases from J, with 11 bases between. This CDR3 is 13 amino acids long. CDR3 sequence: CAWKSRGTGELFF. The CDR3 DNA reads as TGTGCCTGGAAATCCAGGGGAACCGGGGAGCTGTTTTTT. Full variable domain (remainder filled in from reference TRBV30 and TRBJ2-2): SQTIHQWPATLVQPVGSPLSLECTVEGTSNPNLYWYRQAAGRGLQLLFYSVGIGQISSEVPQNLSASRPQDRQFILSSKKLLLSDSGFYLCAWKSRGTGELFFGEGSRLTVL.

For the CDR3, the DNA is TGTGCCAGTAGTATCGACAGGGGGCAGAATGGCTACACCTTC. Protein sequence: CASSIDRGQNGYTF. J is TRBJ1-2 and V is TRBV19; TRBD1 matches at 10 bases. The germline V gene has CDR1 LNHDA and CDR2 SQIVND (reference sequence). CDR3 size: 14 residues. Germline trimming cut 3 bases from V and 6 bases from J; bases unmatched to any gene: 4.

The chain couples TRBV7-2 to TRBJ2-7; D perhaps matches TRBD1 (5 bases). V lost 5 bases to trimming and J lost 5 bases, with 16 bases between them. Per germline, CDR1 SGHTA and CDR2 FQGNSA. This CDR3 spans 14 amino acids. CDR3 sequence (DNA): TGTGCCAGCAGCCTCTTGACCAGGGCTAACGAGCAGTACTTC. Translation gives CASSLLTRANEQYF.

The chain employs TRBV24-1 and TRBJ2-1; 11 bases fit TRBD2. Germline loops: CDR1 KGHDR, CDR2 SFDVKD. Trimming took 5 bases from V and 6 from J; bases not matched to a gene: 5. This CDR3 spans 15 amino acids. CDR3 coding DNA: TGTGCCACCAGTGCTACTAGCGGGGGACTCAATGAGCAGTTCTTC. Amino acid sequence: CATSATSGGLNEQFF.

This sequence joins TRBV7-3 and TRBJ2-2; no clear D gene. Germline V gene sequence: CDR1 SGHTA, CDR2 FQGTGA. The CDR3 runs to 12 residues. With 2 bases removed from V and 7 bases from J, the gap between germline ends came to 5 bases. Here the CDR3 DNA reads TGTGCCAGCAGCTTATCAAACGGGGAGCTGTTTTTT. Its translation is CASSLSNGELFF. Based on the CDR3 plus reference TRBV7-3 and TRBJ2-2, the full variable domain is GAGVSQTPSNKVTEKGKYVELRCDPISGHTALYWYRQSLGQGPEFLIYFQGTGAADDSGLPNDRFFAVRPEGSVSTLKIQRTERGDSAVYLCASSLSNGELFFGEGSRLTVL.

This clone has only one observation. The rearrangement uses TRBV7-2 and TRBJ2-7; 8 nucleotides line up with TRBD2. Germline V lookup: CDR1 SGHTA, CDR2 FQGNSA. CDR3 size: 14 residues. With 3 bases clipped from V and 6 bases from J, the junction kept 7 bases outside the gene matches. DNA for the CDR3: TGTGCCAGCAGCTTGGGACTAGTACGGGGCGAGCAGTACTTC. Translation: CASSLGLVRGEQYF.

The genes are TRBV11-3 and TRBJ1-2; 7 bases match TRBD1. V lost 7 bases, J lost 2 bases, and 10 bases stayed unmatched. This CDR3 has 15 residues. Germline CDR1 and CDR2: SGHNT and YENEEA. The CDR3 here is CASTPRQGQNYGYTF. The DNA for the CDR3 is TGTGCCAGCACCCCCAGACAGGGACAAAACTATGGCTACACCTTC.

This clone was observed once. The gene calls are TRBV3-1 (or the pseudogene TRBV3-2) and TRBJ1-5; D ambiguous. CDR1 is LGHDT, CDR2 YNNKEL, per germline (reference sequence). The CDR3 has 16 amino acids. V gave up 1 base and J gave up 4 bases, with 14 bases separating them. CDR3 residues: CASSQGLPANNQPQHF. CDR3 bases: TGTGCCAGCAGCCAAGGTTTACCCGCGAATAATCAGCCCCAGCATTTT.

The V and J genes are TRBV6-6 and TRBJ1-3, with 7 nucleotides matching TRBD1. Germline trimming cut 5 bases from V and 4 bases from J; bases unmatched to any gene: 5. This CDR3 is built from 14 residues. The germline CDR1 and CDR2 sequences are MNHNY and SVGAGI (reference sequence). The CDR3 sequence is CASSHRGEGNTIYF. The DNA of the CDR3 is TGTGCCAGCAGTCACAGGGGCGAGGGAAACACCATATATTTT.

V is TRBV1 and J is TRBJ1-2; the table's D call TRBD1 went unverified against the DNA. TRBV1 corresponds to a pseudogene. CDR3 length: 15 residues. CDR3: CTSSQEGTGGSGYTF. In nucleotides, the CDR3 is TGCACCAGCAGCCAAGAAGGGACAGGGGGGTCAGGCTACACCTTC.

This clone was recorded many times. This rearrangement joins TRBV7-6 to TRBJ2-2; a possible D gene is TRBD1 (6 bases). The germline V gene encodes CDR1 SGHVS and CDR2 FNYEAQ. V lost 0 bases, J lost 2 bases, and 7 bases lay in between. The length of the CDR3 is 15 residues. The CDR3 protein is CASSLAGANTGELFF. The DNA for the CDR3 is TGTGCCAGCAGCTTAGCGGGGGCTAACACCGGGGAGCTGTTTTTT.

In its sample, this clone was seen many times. V is TRBV2 and J is TRBJ1-2; tentative D call: TRBD1 (6 bases). Looked up from germline, CDR1 is SNHLY and CDR2 is FYNNEI. This CDR3 contains 12 residues. V lost 4 bases to trimming and J lost 4 bases, with 7 bases between them. CDR3 amino acids: CASSGGGYGYTF. Written as DNA, the CDR3 is TGTGCCAGCAGTGGAGGGGGCTATGGCTACACCTTC.

The chain is built from TRBV5-6 and TRBJ2-2, with 8 bases that match TRBD2. Germline V gene lookup returns CDR1 SGHDT and CDR2 YYEEEE. The CDR3 consists of 18 residues. V trimming: 6 bases; J trimming: 2 bases; junction bases outside the gene matches: 15. The CDR3 DNA sequence: TGTGCCAGCATGCTACCGACCCCACGGGGGGGCAACACCGGGGAGCTGTTTTTT. It encodes CASMLPTPRGGNTGELFF.

Comments on this clone: The same CDR3 also results from other DNA sequences found in this sample. The chain couples TRBV30 to TRBJ1-2; D not certain. Looked up from germline, CDR1 is GTSNPN and CDR2 is SVGIG (reference sequence). V gave up 0 bases and J gave up 1 base, with 6 bases separating them. This CDR3 region has 13 residues. The CDR3 loop is CAWSVSVNYGYTF. The CDR3 nucleotides are TGTGCCTGGAGTGTCTCAGTTAACTATGGCTACACCTTC. The variable domain in full, completed from reference TRBV30 and TRBJ1-2, reads SQTIHQWPATLVQPVGSPLSLECTVEGTSNPNLYWYRQAAGRGLQLLFYSVGIGQISSEVPQNLSASRPQDRQFILSSKKLLLSDSGFYLCAWSVSVNYGYTFGSGTRLTVV.

The chain employs TRBV10-1 and TRBJ1-4, with 7 bases lining up with TRBD1. V shed 7 bases, J shed 8 bases, and the junction held 4 bases outside the gene matches. CDR1 is WNHNN, CDR2 SYGVQD, per germline (reference sequence). The CDR3 loop spans 12 amino acids. CDR3 nucleotide sequence: TGCGCCAGCATATACAGGGGCGAAAAACTGTTTTTT. Translating it yields CASIYRGEKLFF.